Below, one T cell receptor (beta chain) is given with its context. In this sample, this clonotype turned up a few times. No antigen is known for it. No clone much larger than this one lies a single base away; base qualities are absent. This specimen's treatment or condition label, interpreted: live attenuated yellow fever vaccine strain. A standard Ficoll-Paque protocol was used to isolate PBMCs from peripheral blood. Dynabeads CD4 and CD8 positive selection kits were used to isolate CD4 and CD8 T-cell fractions. TriZol was used to extract RNA from bulk PBMCs, CD4 and CD8 fractions, and dextramer-positive and dextramer-negative fractions. TCR cDNA was made using 5'RACE template switching, a step that added a universal primer site and unique molecular identifiers. Priming of cDNA synthesis was performed from both the TCR alpha and TCR beta constant segments. Library amplification involved two PCR steps, and the second step added sample barcodes and sequencing adapters. Libraries were sequenced on Illumina HiSeq 2500 (2x100 bp) or NovaSeq (2x150 bp). The authors' pipeline ran thus. MIGEC handled demultiplexing of reads and collapsing into UMI consensus sequences, while MiXCR performed V(D)J alignment. Vaccine-responding clonotypes were identified with edgeR using replicate PBMC samples, with FDR below 0.01 and a log2 fold change above 5 up to day 15 being required. Each bulk clonotype received a CD4 or CD8 identity based on whether the sequenced CD4 or CD8 repertoire contained that clonotype at higher abundance. TCRdb redid the processing of the public reads, applying fastp at Q25 and MiXCR, and retained in-frame beta chains. Every distinct CDR3 protein forms one entry, paired with its most common genes and DNA. The V and J calls, along with clone size, are taken from TCRdb and not from the paper's own processing. The sample contains about 63,000 distinct CDR3 sequences, 6.5% to 9% of them found a single time. The ten largest clones add up to 30% to 45% of the sample.

The entry originates in a study of T cells after yellow fever vaccination (dated by TCRdb to the late 2010s). Some background on the complete study: The SMART-Seq v4 Ultra Low Input RNA kit was used to prepare libraries from fractions with low cell numbers. Blood samples were taken at several timepoints before and after primary and secondary immunization, and bulk PBMC replicates and cell subsets were isolated. To track T-cell clones before and after primary and booster YFV17D yellow fever vaccination, bulk TCR alpha and beta repertoires were sequenced longitudinally. Two healthy male donors made up the cohort, one aged 18 to 30 years and the other aged 30 to 40 years.

The full study reports these points: A small share of clonotypes was detected in both CD4 and CD8 compartments, with the overlap likely arising from convergent recombination. After the booster, most clones that had expanded after primary vaccination were detected again (around 97% of CD4 and around nine tenths of CD8), suggesting broad maintenance of memory. The secondary T-cell response was weaker than the primary response but faster, peaking on day 5 instead of day 15. Only two donors were included in the study, so the extent to which the findings can be generalized is limited. FACS-sorted repertoires could contain abundant contaminating clonotypes from the bulk population, so computational filtering was required.

V loses 5 bases of germline sequence and J loses 2 bases, and the interval between the two ends is 11 bases. The germline V gene supplies CDR1 SGHDT and CDR2 YYEEEE. The CDR3 numbers 13 residues from cysteine through phenylalanine. CDR3 DNA only is kept here, 39 bases in frame from base 1. This receptor chain uses TRBV5-6 and TRBJ2-7, with TRBD2 perhaps the D gene, on 5 matching bases. The TCR was taken from a man in his thirties or forties who received the YFV17D yellow fever vaccine. Sequencing used CD8+ T cells sorted from PBMCs, obtained 15 days after the yellow fever booster vaccination. The sequenced DNA: TGTGCCAGCAGTGCTAGACTACCCTACGAGCAGTACTTC. The resulting protein is CASSARLPYEQYF. Full variable domain (CDR3 extended with the reference TRBV5-6 and TRBJ2-7 proteins): DAGVTQSPTHLIKTRGQQVTLRCSPKSGHDTVSWYQQALGQGPQFIFQYYEEEERQRGNFPDRFSGHQFPNYSSELNVNALLLGDSALYLCASSARLPYEQYFGPGTRLTVT.